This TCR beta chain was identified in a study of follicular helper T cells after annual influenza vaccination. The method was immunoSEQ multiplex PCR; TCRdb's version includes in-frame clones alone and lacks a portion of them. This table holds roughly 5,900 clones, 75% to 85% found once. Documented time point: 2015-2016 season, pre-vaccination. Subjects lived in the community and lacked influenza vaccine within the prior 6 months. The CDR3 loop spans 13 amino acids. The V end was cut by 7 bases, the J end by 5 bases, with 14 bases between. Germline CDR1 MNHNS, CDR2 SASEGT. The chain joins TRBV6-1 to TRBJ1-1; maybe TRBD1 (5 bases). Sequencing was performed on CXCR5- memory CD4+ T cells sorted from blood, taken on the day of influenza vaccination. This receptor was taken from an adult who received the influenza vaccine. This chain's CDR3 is CASTRGFGTEAFF. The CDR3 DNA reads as TGTGCCAGCACCCGGGGGTTTGGGACTGAAGCTTTCTTT.